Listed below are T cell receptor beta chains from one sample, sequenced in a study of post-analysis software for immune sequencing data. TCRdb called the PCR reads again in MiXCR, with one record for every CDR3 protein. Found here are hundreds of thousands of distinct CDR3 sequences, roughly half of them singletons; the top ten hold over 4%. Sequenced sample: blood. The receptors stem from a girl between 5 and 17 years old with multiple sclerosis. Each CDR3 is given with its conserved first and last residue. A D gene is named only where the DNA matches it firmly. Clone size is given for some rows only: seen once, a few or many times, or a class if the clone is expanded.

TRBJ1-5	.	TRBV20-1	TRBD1	CSARGLGQGLGPQHF	TGCAGTGCTAGAGGTCTAGGACAGGGCCTCGGACCCCAGCATTTT
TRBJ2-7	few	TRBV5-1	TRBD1	CASSTGTGVYEQYF	TGCGCCAGCAGCACCGGGACAGGGGTCTACGAGCAGTACTTC
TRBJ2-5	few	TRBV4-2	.	CASSQDDETGETQYF	TGTGCCAGCAGCCAGGACGACGAGACGGGAGAGACCCAGTACTTC
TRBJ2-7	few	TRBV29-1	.	CSVDREGALPHEQYF	TGCAGCGTTGATAGGGAGGGGGCGCTTCCCCACGAGCAGTACTTC
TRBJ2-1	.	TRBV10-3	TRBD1	CATIQGERAGDEQFF	TGTGCCACCATACAGGGGGAAAGGGCAGGCGATGAGCAGTTCTTC
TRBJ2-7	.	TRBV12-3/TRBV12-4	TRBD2	CASSHLAGASYEQYF	TGTGCCAGCAGTCACCTAGCGGGGGCCTCCTACGAGCAGTACTTC
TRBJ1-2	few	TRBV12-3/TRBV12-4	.	CASNSTNRAWGNYGYTF	TGTGCCAGCAATTCGACAAACAGGGCGTGGGGGAACTATGGCTACACCTTC
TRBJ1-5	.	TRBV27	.	CASSTTSRPQHF	TGTGCCAGCAGTACAACCTCCCGTCCCCAGCATTTT
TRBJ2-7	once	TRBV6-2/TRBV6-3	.	CASSYNGRYYEQYF	TGTGCCAGCAGCTACAACGGACGGTACTACGAGCAGTACTTC
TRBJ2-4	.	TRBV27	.	CASSFPGPLNIQYF	TGTGCCAGCAGTTTTCCGGGGCCTTTAAACATTCAGTACTTC
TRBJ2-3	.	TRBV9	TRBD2	CASSLQTSGITDTQYF	TGTGCCAGCAGCCTCCAGACTAGCGGTATCACAGATACGCAGTATTTT
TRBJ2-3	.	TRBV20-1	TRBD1	CSASPQDRGAGNTQYF	TGCAGTGCTAGCCCCCAGGACAGGGGGGCTGGAAATACGCAGTATTTT
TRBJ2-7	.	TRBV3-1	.	CASSQPVTPYEQYF	TGTGCCAGCAGCCAACCCGTTACCCCCTACGAGCAGTACTTC
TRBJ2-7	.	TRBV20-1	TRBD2	CSASTTSVNEQYF	TGCAGTGCTAGCACAACTAGCGTTAATGAGCAGTACTTC
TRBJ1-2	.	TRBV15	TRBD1	CATSRGFRQGALGTGYTF	TGTGCCACCAGCAGAGGATTTCGACAGGGGGCGCTGGGCACTGGCTACACCTTC
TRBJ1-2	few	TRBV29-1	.	CSVWDNRGYTF	TGCAGCGTTTGGGACAATAGGGGCTACACCTTC
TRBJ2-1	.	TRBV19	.	CASTYSGISYNEQFF	TGTGCCAGTACCTACAGCGGAATCTCCTACAATGAGCAGTTCTTC
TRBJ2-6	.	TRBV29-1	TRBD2	CSVESGGSSGANVLTF	TGCAGCGTTGAAAGCGGGGGAAGCTCTGGGGCCAACGTCCTGACTTTC
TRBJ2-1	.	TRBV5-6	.	CASNDRPQNSYNEQFF	TGTGCCAGCAACGACAGGCCCCAAAACTCCTACAATGAGCAGTTCTTC
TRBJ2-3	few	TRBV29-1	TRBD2	CSVEAGGGLADTQYF	TGCAGCGTTGAAGCGGGGGGGGGCCTCGCAGATACGCAGTATTTT
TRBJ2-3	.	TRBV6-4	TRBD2	CASSPLMAGGPDTQYF	TGTGCCAGCAGTCCCCTAATGGCGGGAGGGCCGGATACGCAGTATTTT
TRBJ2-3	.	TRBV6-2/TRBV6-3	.	CASSQRSSTDTQYF	TGTGCCAGCAGCCAAAGGTCTAGCACAGATACGCAGTATTTT
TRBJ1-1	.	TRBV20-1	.	CSAPGLLNTEAFF	TGCAGTGCGCCCGGACTCCTGAACACTGAAGCTTTCTTT
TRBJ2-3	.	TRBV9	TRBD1	CASSARTGGPTDTQYF	TGTGCCAGCAGCGCCAGGACAGGGGGCCCCACAGATACGCAGTATTTT
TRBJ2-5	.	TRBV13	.	CASSGWGRGGETQYF	TGTGCCAGCAGCGGTTGGGGGAGAGGAGGAGAGACCCAGTACTTC
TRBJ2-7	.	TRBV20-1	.	CSARVGRNYEQYF	TGCAGTGCTAGAGTAGGCAGGAACTACGAGCAGTACTTC
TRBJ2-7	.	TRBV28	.	CASSLRYDEQYF	TGTGCCAGCAGTTTGAGGTACGACGAGCAGTACTTC
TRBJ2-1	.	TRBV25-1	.	CASIGAETGYYNEQFF	TGTGCCAGCATAGGGGCCGAGACAGGCTATTACAATGAGCAGTTCTTC
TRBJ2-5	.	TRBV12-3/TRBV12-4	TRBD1	CASSLRDRGFWWRETQYF	TGTGCCAGCAGTTTGAGGGACAGGGGGTTCTGGTGGCGAGAGACCCAGTACTTC
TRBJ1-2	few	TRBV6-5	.	CASSRGQGNYGYTF	TGTGCCAGCAGTCGTGGGCAGGGTAACTATGGCTACACCTTC
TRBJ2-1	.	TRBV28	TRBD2	CASSSPVAGGLYNEQFF	TGTGCCAGCAGTTCTCCCGTAGCGGGAGGGCTGTACAATGAGCAGTTCTTC
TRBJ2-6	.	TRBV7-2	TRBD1	CASSSAGAGGSGANVLTF	TGTGCCAGCAGCTCAGCAGGGGCAGGGGGCTCTGGGGCCAACGTCCTGACTTTC
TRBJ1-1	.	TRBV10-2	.	CASARDTNTEAFF	TGCGCCAGCGCCCGGGACACCAACACTGAAGCTTTCTTT
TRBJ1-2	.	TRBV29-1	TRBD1	CSVDDRGDNYGYTF	TGCAGCGTTGACGACAGGGGCGACAACTATGGCTACACCTTC
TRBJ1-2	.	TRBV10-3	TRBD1	CALKPQGDGYTF	TGTGCTCTCAAACCGCAGGGGGATGGCTACACCTTC